This T cell receptor beta chain was identified during a study of memory CD4+ T cells and cytomegalovirus serostatus (dated by TCRdb to about 2019). In terms of the full investigation: A total of around 35 healthy Belgian adults, of whom 9 were CMV seropositive and roughly 25 were CMV seronegative, were included in the cohort. To replicate a published TCR-based CMV serostatus classifier, the study sequenced CD4+ memory TCRbeta repertoires from a Belgian cohort whose cytomegalovirus serostatus was known. The investigation overall reported the following: On the Belgian cohort, the classifier based on the original framework reached a median bootstrapped AUC of 0.95, with a 95% CI of 0.76-1.00. Among the roughly 160 previously reported CMV-associated TCRbeta sequences, about 71 showed up in the CD4+ memory repertoires, with each one found in between one and five individuals. Only CD4+CD45RO+ memory cells were sequenced, in contrast to the original study, which included naive and memory CD4+ and CD8+ populations. CMV serostatus prediction reached a median bootstrapped AUC of approximately 0.95 with the original framework and 0.91 with a US-trained random forest. The results were read as suggesting that the CMV-associated TCR signature is, for the most part, present in the CD4+ memory repertoire.

CDR1 and CDR2, per the germline V gene, are SGDLS and YYNGEE. Taken from cysteine to phenylalanine, the CDR3 has 13 residues. The read is trimmed to its CDR3 DNA, 39 bases read in frame from base 1. For this chain, trimming is 4 bases at the V end and 8 bases at the J end, and the number of junction bases without a gene match is 4. A FACSAria II was used to sort memory CD4+ T cells, defined as single viable CD3+CD4+CD8-CD45RO+ cells. CMV serostatus was assessed using a Roche Elecsys assay, by which serum IgG against CMV pp150, pp28, p38 and p52 was detected. After the samples were thawed, total CD4+ T cells were enriched through positive selection using CD4 magnetic microbeads. The samples came from a separate study whose specific focus was interrogating the CD4+ T cell memory repertoire. Peripheral blood mononuclear cells were isolated and cryopreserved according to standard operating procedures, and serum was stored at -80 degrees C. CD3-PerCP (BW264/56), CD4-APC (RPA-T4), CD45RO-PE (UCHT1) and CD8-Pacific Orange (3B5) antibodies were used for staining, and non-viable cells were excluded with Sytox blue.

Comments on this clone: No cognate antigen has been identified for it. Qualities for individual bases were not recorded, and no much larger clone is one base off.

Genomic DNA was extracted from sorted cells with the Quick-DNA Microprep Kit. Amplification of TCRbeta DNA was done with the immunoSEQ hsTCRbeta kit, following the protocol from the manufacturer. TCRbeta libraries were sequenced on an Illumina MiSeq instrument. As for the original processing: Once out-of-frame sequences had been removed, 2,204,828 distinct TCRbeta sequences were left, which works out to an average of about 66,813 per individual. Each individual was scored by the count of around 160 previously reported CMV-associated TCRbeta sequences and the total productive distinct TCRbeta count. A beta-binomial model was reimplemented in Python, and random forests from scikit-learn, run with default parameters, were trained on data from the US cohort. On the Belgian cohort, classifier performance was reported as the median AUC, along with percentile confidence intervals, across 10,000 bootstrap iterations. The immuneACCESS repertoire file appears here via TCRdb, limited to in-frame rearrangements. These files lack a portion of the clones; in checked studies, under half of the deficit traces to unresolved V genes, and the cause of the others is not known. The DNA gave D and trimming, while V, J and clone size come from that table. This sample lists roughly 45,000 clones; about three quarters were detected once. The top ten hold less than 0.6% of the sample.

The clonotype originates from an adult in good health and CMV-seronegative. Rearrangement joined TRBV9 to TRBJ2-2, with TRBD1 matching 8 junction bases. Input material: memory CD4+ T cells from blood. This receptor carries the CDR3 CASSPDRGGELFF. DNA sequence: TGTGCCAGCAGCCCTGACAGGGGAGGGGAGCTGTTTTTT.